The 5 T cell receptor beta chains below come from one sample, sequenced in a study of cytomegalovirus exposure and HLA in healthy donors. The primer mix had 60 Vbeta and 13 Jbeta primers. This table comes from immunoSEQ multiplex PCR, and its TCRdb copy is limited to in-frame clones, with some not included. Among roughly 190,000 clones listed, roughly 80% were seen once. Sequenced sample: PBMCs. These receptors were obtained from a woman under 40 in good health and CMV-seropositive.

The CDR3 spells CAWSVPAGVTGELFF. DNA of the CDR3: TGTGCCTGGAGTGTACCCGCAGGGGTTACCGGGGAGCTGTTTTTT. V gene TRBV30 combines with J gene TRBJ2-2, with D perhaps matching TRBD1 (6 bases). Trimming took off 0 bases at V and 5 bases at J, with 13 bases between the two ends. Germline-derived CDR1 and CDR2 are GTSNPN and SVGIG (reference sequence). The CDR3 covers 15 residues.

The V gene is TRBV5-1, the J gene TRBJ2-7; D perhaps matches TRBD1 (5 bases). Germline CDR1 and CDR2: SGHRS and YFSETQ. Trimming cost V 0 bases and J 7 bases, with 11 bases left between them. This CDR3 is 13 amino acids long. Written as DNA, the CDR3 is TGCGCCAGCAGCTTGGAGGGGCTCGCGGAGCAGTACTTC. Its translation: CASSLEGLAEQYF.

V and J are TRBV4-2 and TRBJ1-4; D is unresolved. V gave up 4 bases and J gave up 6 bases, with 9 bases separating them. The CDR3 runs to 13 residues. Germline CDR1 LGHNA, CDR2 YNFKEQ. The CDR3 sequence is CASSPRYHEKLFF. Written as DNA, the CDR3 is TGTGCCAGCAGCCCCCGCTATCATGAAAAACTGTTTTTT.

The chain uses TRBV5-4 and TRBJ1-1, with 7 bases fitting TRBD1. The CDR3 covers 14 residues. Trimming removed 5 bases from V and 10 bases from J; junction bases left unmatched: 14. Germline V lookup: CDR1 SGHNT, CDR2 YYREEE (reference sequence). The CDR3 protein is CASRPGQDALSAFF. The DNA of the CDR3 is TGTGCCAGCAGGCCCGGACAGGATGCCTTGTCAGCTTTCTTT.

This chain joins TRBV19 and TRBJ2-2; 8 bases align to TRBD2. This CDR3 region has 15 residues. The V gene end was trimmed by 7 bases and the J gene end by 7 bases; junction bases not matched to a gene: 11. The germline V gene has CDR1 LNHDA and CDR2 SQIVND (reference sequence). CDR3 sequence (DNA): TGTGCCAGTACTCCAGCGGGAGTACTGAGCGGGGAGCTGTTTTTT. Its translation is CASTPAGVLSGELFF.